A single sample is the source of the 19 T cell receptor beta chains below, sequenced in a study of cytomegalovirus exposure and HLA in healthy donors. The PCR contained 60 Vbeta and 13 Jbeta primers. Clones were sequenced by immunoSEQ multiplex PCR, and TCRdb holds only the in-frame ones, with some missing. The sample totals 180,000 or so clones. The source material was PBMCs. These receptors came from a boy under 18 in good health and CMV-seronegative.

J is TRBJ1-1 and V is TRBV4-1, with D maybe TRBD1 (6 bases). From germline, CDR1 is MGHRA and CDR2 YSYEKL. V dropped 3 bases and J dropped 4 bases, with 12 bases sitting between them. This CDR3 region has 14 residues. The CDR3 bases are TGCGCCAGCAGCCATACCCTGGGGGCCACTGAAGCTTTCTTT. Translated, it gives CASSHTLGATEAFF.

The V and J genes are TRBV30 and TRBJ2-2; a weak D match, TRBD2 (6 bases). The CDR3 extends over 14 amino acids. Deletions cut 0 bases from V and 3 bases from J, with 8 bases between. Germline lookup yields CDR1 GTSNPN and CDR2 SVGIG (reference sequence). The CDR3 loop reads CAWSVTGDTGELFF. CDR3 nucleotides: TGTGCCTGGAGTGTTACGGGGGACACCGGGGAGCTGTTTTTT.

This sequence joins TRBV11-2 and TRBJ1-1; no reliable D call. The CDR3 is 14 residues long. Germline values: CDR1 SGHAT, CDR2 FQNNGV. Trimming shortened V by 5 bases and J by 6 bases, and 16 bases separated the two germline ends. The CDR3 is CASSRAPQKAEAFF. Written as DNA, the CDR3 is TGTGCCAGCAGCCGAGCCCCACAGAAGGCTGAAGCTTTCTTT.

V and J are TRBV12-2 and TRBJ1-2; TRBD1, the D gene given by the table, was not confirmed from the DNA. TRBV12-2 is a documented pseudogene. This CDR3 spans 16 amino acids. The CDR3 region is CASRLGGSQTGYGYTF. CDR3 coding DNA: TGTGCAAGTCGCTTGGGCGGGTCCCAGACAGGTTATGGCTACACCTTC.

This chain connects TRBV14 to TRBJ1-1, with TRBD1 matching 10 bases. CDR3 length: 15 residues. Germline CDR1 reads SGHDN; CDR2 reads FVKESK. The J segment lost 5 bases and the V segment lost 2 bases, leaving 5 bases of the junction unmatched. CDR3 in DNA: TGTGCCAGCAGCCAACGGCGGACAGGGGGGACTGAAGCTTTCTTT. Its translation: CASSQRRTGGTEAFF.

V and J are TRBV5-4 and TRBJ1-4, with D unclear. This CDR3 region has 12 residues. V was shortened by 5 bases and J by 7 bases, with 9 bases between the two germline ends. In germline, CDR1 is SGHNT, CDR2 YYREEE (reference sequence). The CDR3 DNA is TGTGCCAGCAGGCGGGCGGGTGAAAAACTGTTTTTT. This encodes CASRRAGEKLFF.

This chain links TRBV30 with TRBJ2-3; TRBD2 matches at 14 bases. In germline, CDR1 is GTSNPN, CDR2 SVGIG (reference sequence). The V gene end was trimmed by 2 bases and the J gene end by 5 bases; junction bases not matched to a gene: 6. The CDR3 loop spans 16 amino acids. Here the CDR3 DNA reads TGTGCCTGGAGTCCGGGGACTAGCGGGGGTTTAGATACGCAGTATTTT. It encodes CAWSPGTSGGLDTQYF.

The rearrangement uses TRBV4-3 and TRBJ2-3, with D tentatively TRBD1 (5 bases). CDR3 length: 14 residues. Per germline, CDR1 LGHNA and CDR2 YSLEER. Deletions cut 0 bases from V and 3 bases from J, with 7 bases between. Written as DNA, the CDR3 is TGCGCCAGCAGCCAAGAAGGGGAAACAGATACGCAGTATTTT. Amino acids: CASSQEGETDTQYF.

The chain is built from TRBV5-4 and TRBJ2-7, with 7 bases fitting TRBD1. There are 14 residues in the CDR3. V was pared by 0 bases and J by 5 bases, with 5 bases of the junction left unmatched. The germline CDR1 and CDR2 sequences are SGHNT and YYREEE (reference sequence). The CDR3 sequence is CASSLGDRAHEQYF. The CDR3 DNA sequence: TGTGCCAGCAGCTTGGGAGACAGGGCCCACGAGCAGTACTTC.

The rearrangement joins TRBV13 to TRBJ2-3; tentative D call: TRBD2 (7 bases). V was trimmed by 5 bases and J by 6 bases, leaving 18 bases between them. The CDR3 totals 15 residues. Germline CDR1 reads PRHDT; CDR2 reads FYEKMQ (reference sequence). The CDR3 DNA is TGTGCCAGCAGCGGGATAGGGGGGGCGTACGATACGCAGTATTTT. Translation gives CASSGIGGAYDTQYF.

The rearrangement joins TRBV9 to TRBJ2-5, with TRBD2 as a possible D gene (5 bases). Germline V gene data show CDR1 as SGDLS and CDR2 as YYNGEE. The CDR3 runs 13 residues. Trimming stripped 5 bases from V and 5 bases from J, with 13 bases between. CDR3 DNA: TGTGCCAGCAGTTATACTAGTAGCGAGACCCAGTACTTC. Its translation is CASSYTSSETQYF.

The chain combines TRBV2 with TRBJ2-7, with TRBD2 matching 8 bases. Germline CDR1 SNHLY, CDR2 FYNNEI. After removal of 2 bases from V and 0 bases from J, the junction contained 6 bases not matched to a gene. The CDR3 has 16 amino acids. For the CDR3, the DNA is TGTGCCAGCAGTGAACTAGCGGGTACTAGCTCCTACGAGCAGTACTTC. Protein: CASSELAGTSSYEQYF.

This rearrangement joins TRBV7-2 to TRBJ2-3, with TRBD2 matching over 13 bases. The CDR3 loop spans 17 amino acids. Unmatched junction bases numbered 10, after V lost 6 bases and J lost 4 bases. Germline values: CDR1 SGHTA, CDR2 FQGNSA. CDR3 DNA sequence: TGTGCCAGCAGGTCACCAAGGACTAGCGGGGGACCAGATACGCAGTATTTT. Its protein product is CASRSPRTSGGPDTQYF.

The CDR3 loop is CASSLTVLAGGDTQYF. CDR3 in DNA: TGTGCCAGCAGCTTAACGGTTCTGGCAGGGGGGGATACGCAGTATTTT. This chain links TRBV7-3 with TRBJ2-3; the D gene is possibly TRBD1 (7 bases). The CDR3 consists of 16 residues. Germline loops: CDR1 SGHTA, CDR2 FQGTGA. V shed 0 bases and J shed 6 bases, with 16 bases lying between them.

The gene calls are TRBV10-1 and TRBJ2-5; D is unresolved. Germline V lookup: CDR1 WNHNN, CDR2 SYGVQD (reference sequence). This CDR3 is built from 13 residues. V lost 6 bases, J lost 3 bases, and 11 bases lay in between. The CDR3 region has the DNA TGCGCCAGCAGCCGGTTCCCTGAAGAGACCCAGTACTTC. Amino acids: CASSRFPEETQYF.

In the case of this clone: Other DNA sequences in this sample translate to the same CDR3. The V call is TRBV10-3, the J call TRBJ2-7, with D uncertain. The length of the CDR3 is 12 residues. The V gene lost 8 bases and the J gene lost 0 bases, with 8 bases spanning the gap. Germline V gene sequence: CDR1 ENHRY, CDR2 SYGVKD. This chain's CDR3 is CAIRSGSYEQYF. In DNA, the CDR3 is TGTGCCATCCGGTCAGGCTCCTACGAGCAGTACTTC.

The chain recombines TRBV7-8 with TRBJ2-6; no clear D. This CDR3 contains 18 residues. V was pared by 3 bases and J by 0 bases, with 15 bases between. The V gene's germline CDR1 is SGHVS and CDR2 FQNEAQ. CDR3 loop: CASSFLSRPSSGANVLTF. For the CDR3, the DNA is TGTGCCAGCAGCTTTCTCTCAAGGCCTAGCTCTGGGGCCAACGTCCTGACTTTC.

The V call is TRBV10-1, the J call TRBJ2-7; 8 bases are shared with TRBD2. This CDR3 has 17 residues. Germline CDR1 and CDR2: WNHNN and SYGVQD (reference sequence). Trimming at V came to 8 bases and at J to 3 bases, leaving 18 bases not matched to a gene. The CDR3 spells CASGVGTDGLALYEQYF. CDR3 nucleotides: TGCGCCAGCGGGGTCGGGACGGATGGACTAGCCCTCTACGAGCAGTACTTC.

The V gene is TRBV6-5, the J gene TRBJ1-1; TRBD1 agrees at 7 bases. The ends lost 6 bases at V and 1 base at J; junction bases unmatched: 8. Germline V CDR1 and CDR2: MNHEY, SVGAGI. This CDR3 comprises 15 residues. DNA for the CDR3: TGTGCCAGCAGCGTTAACAGGGGAAGGAACACTGAAGCTTTCTTT. Encoded protein: CASSVNRGRNTEAFF.